This TCR beta chain appears in the sequencing data of a study of T cell responses to AZD1222 COVID-19 vaccine. Study outcomes and limitations: A rise in Spike-specific TCR breadth and depth followed two AZD1222 doses. Donor demographics were predominantly white British with a female majority; clonal diversity may be underestimated. Vaccine-associated CD4 TCRs ranged over spike, dominating at 160-218 and 743-854.

This CDR3 is built from 16 residues. Per the germline V gene, CDR1 is SGHTA and CDR2 is FQGNSA. Trimming shortened V by 4 bases and J by 2 bases, and 17 bases separated the two germline ends. Sequencing used immunoSEQ multiplex PCR; TCRdb keeps in-frame clones, though not all of them. This table holds around 100,000 clones, nearly 90% found once. Turning to this clone: Its antigen remains unidentified.

Whether given at about 4 or about 12 weeks, second doses were pooled. The chain carries TRBV7-2 and TRBJ1-1; TRBD1 might be the D (6 bases). The origin of this receptor is an adult who received the AZD1222 COVID-19 vaccine. The specimen was peripheral blood, collected 28 days after the second AZD1222 dose. Written as DNA, the CDR3 is TGTGCCAGCAGCTACGCTACAGGGTCTGGAAACACTGAAGCTTTCTTT. This encodes CASSYATGSGNTEAFF.